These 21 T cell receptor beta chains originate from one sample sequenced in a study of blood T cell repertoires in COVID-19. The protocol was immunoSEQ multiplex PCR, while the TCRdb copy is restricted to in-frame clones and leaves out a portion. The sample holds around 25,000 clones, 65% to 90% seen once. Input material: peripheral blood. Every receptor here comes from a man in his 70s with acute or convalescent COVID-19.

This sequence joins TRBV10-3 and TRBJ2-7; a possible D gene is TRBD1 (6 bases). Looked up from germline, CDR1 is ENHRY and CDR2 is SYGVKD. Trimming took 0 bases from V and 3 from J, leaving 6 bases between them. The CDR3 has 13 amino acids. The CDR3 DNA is TGTGCCATCAGTGAGTCAGGGGGCTACGAGCAGTACTTC. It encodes CAISESGGYEQYF.

CDR3 bases: TGTGCCAGCAGTTACTCATCAGGGGGGCAGACCCAGTACTTC. Protein product: CASSYSSGGQTQYF. The rearrangement links TRBV6-5 to TRBJ2-5; TRBD1 might be the D (7 bases). V lost 0 bases, J lost 6 bases, and 11 bases lay in between. The CDR3 loop spans 14 amino acids. Germline lookup yields CDR1 MNHEY and CDR2 SVGAGI.

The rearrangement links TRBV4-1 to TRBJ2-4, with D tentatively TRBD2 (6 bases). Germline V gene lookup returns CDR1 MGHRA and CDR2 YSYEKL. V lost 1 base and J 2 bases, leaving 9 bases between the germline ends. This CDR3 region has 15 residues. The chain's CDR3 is CASSQGGDSKNIQYF. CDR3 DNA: TGCGCCAGCAGCCAAGGGGGGGATTCCAAAAACATTCAGTACTTC.

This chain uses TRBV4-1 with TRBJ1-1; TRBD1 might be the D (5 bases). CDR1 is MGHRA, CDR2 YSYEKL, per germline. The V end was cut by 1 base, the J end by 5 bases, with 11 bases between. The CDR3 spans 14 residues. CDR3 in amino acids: CASSQGSGGTEAFF. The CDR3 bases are TGCGCCAGCAGCCAAGGGTCGGGGGGTACTGAAGCTTTCTTT.

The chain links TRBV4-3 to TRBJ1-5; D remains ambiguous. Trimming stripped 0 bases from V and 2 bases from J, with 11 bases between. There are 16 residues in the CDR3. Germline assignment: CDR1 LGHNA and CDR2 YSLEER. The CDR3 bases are TGCGCCAGCAGCCAAGATTTAGAGTTTGGCAATCAGCCCCAGCATTTT. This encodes CASSQDLEFGNQPQHF.

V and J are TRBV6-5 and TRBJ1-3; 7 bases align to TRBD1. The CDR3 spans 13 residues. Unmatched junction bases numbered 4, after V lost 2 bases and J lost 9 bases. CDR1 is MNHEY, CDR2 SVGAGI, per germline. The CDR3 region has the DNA TGTGCCAGCAGTTACCGGCAGGGGGGCACCATATATTTT. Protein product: CASSYRQGGTIYF.

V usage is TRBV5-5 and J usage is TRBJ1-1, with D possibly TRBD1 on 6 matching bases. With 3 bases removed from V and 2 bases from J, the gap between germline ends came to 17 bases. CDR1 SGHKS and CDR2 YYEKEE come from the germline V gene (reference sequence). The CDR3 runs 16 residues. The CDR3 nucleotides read TGTGCCAGCAGCTCATTCGACAGGACCGCTAACACTGAAGCTTTCTTT. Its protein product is CASSSFDRTANTEAFF.

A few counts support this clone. CDR3: CASSENRYNSPLHF. The CDR3, as DNA: TGTGCCAGCAGCGAGAACCGCTATAATTCACCCCTCCACTTT. The rearrangement joins TRBV11-2 to TRBJ1-6; the D is unclear. Trimming took 5 bases from V and 3 from J, leaving 8 bases between them. This CDR3 region has 14 residues. Per the germline V gene, CDR1 is SGHAT and CDR2 is FQNNGV. The full variable domain, with the rest looked up from reference TRBV11-2 and TRBJ1-6, is EAGVAQSPRYKIIEKRQSVAFWCNPISGHATLYWYQQILGQGPKLLIQFQNNGVVDDSQLPKDRFSAERLKGVDSTLKIQPAKLEDSAVYLCASSENRYNSPLHFGNGTRLTVT.

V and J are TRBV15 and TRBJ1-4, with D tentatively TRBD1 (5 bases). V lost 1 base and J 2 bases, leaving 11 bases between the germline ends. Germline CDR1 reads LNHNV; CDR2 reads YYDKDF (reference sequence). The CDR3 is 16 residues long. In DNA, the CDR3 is TGTGCCACCAGCAGAGGGGGCAGCGATACTAATGAAAAACTGTTTTTT. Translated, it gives CATSRGGSDTNEKLFF.

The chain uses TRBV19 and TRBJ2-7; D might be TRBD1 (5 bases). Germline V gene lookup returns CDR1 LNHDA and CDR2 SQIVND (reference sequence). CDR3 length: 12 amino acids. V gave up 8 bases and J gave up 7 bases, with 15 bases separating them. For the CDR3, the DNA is TGTGCCAGTGAGAGCAGGGTGGGAGAGCAGTACTTC. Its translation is CASESRVGEQYF.

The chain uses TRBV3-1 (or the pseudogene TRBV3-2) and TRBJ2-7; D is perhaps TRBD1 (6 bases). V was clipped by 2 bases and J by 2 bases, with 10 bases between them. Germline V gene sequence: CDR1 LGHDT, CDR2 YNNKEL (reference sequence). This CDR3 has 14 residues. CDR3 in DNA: TGTGCCAGCAGCCAACAGACAGGACCCTACGAGCAGTACTTC. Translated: CASSQQTGPYEQYF.

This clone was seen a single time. For the CDR3, the DNA is TGTGCCAGCTCACCTAGCGGGAGGGCCAGGACCTACGAGCAGTACTTC. Translating it yields CASSPSGRARTYEQYF. V and J are TRBV18 and TRBJ2-7, with 11 bases fitting TRBD2. This CDR3 comprises 16 residues. The germline gives CDR1 KGHSH, CDR2 LQKENI. With 3 bases clipped from V and 2 bases from J, the junction kept 6 bases outside the gene matches.

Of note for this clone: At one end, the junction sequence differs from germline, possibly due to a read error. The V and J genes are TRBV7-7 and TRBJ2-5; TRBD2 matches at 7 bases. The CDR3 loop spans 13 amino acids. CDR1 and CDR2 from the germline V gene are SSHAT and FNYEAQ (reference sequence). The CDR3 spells CASSPRGGETQYF. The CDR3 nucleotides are TGTGCTAGCAGCCCTAGGGGAGGGGAGACCCAGTACTTC.

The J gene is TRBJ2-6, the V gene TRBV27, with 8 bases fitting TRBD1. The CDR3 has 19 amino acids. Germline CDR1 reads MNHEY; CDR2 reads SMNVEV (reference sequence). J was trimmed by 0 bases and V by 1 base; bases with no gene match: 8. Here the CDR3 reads CASSLWAGGIGSGANVLTF. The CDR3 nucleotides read TGTGCCAGCAGTTTATGGGCAGGGGGCATAGGCTCTGGGGCCAACGTCCTGACTTTC. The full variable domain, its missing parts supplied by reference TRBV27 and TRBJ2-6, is EAQVTQNPRYLITVTGKKLTVTCSQNMNHEYMSWYRQDPGLGLRQIYYSMNVEVTDKGDVPEGYKVSRKEKRNFPLILESPSPNQTSLYFCASSLWAGGIGSGANVLTFGAGSRLTVL.

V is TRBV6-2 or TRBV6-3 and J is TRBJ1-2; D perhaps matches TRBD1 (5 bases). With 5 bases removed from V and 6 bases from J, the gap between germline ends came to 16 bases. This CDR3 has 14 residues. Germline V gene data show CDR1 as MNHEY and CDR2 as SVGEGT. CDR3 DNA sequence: TGTGCCAGCAGTCAAACAGGCGGCGGGGATGGCTACACCTTC. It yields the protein CASSQTGGGDGYTF.

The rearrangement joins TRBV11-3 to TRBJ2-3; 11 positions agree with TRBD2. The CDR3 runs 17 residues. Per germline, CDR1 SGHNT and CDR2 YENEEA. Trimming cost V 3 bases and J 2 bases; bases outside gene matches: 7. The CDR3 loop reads CASSLRSSGGYTDTQYF. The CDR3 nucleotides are TGTGCCAGCAGCTTGAGGTCTAGCGGGGGGTACACAGATACGCAGTATTTT.

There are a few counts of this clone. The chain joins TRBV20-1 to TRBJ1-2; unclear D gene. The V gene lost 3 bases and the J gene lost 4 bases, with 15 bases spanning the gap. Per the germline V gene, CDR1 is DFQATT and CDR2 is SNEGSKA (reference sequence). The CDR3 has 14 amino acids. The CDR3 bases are TGCAGTGCTAGTTCGGCAGGACTTTCCTATGGCTACACCTTC. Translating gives CSASSAGLSYGYTF.

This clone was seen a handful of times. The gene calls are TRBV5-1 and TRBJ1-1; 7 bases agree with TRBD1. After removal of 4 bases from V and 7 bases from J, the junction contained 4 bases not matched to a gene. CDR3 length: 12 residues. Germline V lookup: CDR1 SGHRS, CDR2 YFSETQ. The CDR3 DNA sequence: TGCGCCAGCAGCACAGGACAGGATGAAGCTTTCTTT. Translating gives CASSTGQDEAFF. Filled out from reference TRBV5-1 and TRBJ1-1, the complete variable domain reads KAGVTQTPRYLIKTRGQQVTLSCSPISGHRSVSWYQQTPGQGLQFLFEYFSETQRNKGNFPGRFSGRQFSNSRSEMNVSTLELGDSALYLCASSTGQDEAFFGQGTRLTVV.

The CDR3 coding sequence is TGTGCCAGCAGCGTAGCGGGGGGGCTCTTGGGTGAGCAGTTCTTC. Protein: CASSVAGGLLGEQFF. J is TRBJ2-1 and V is TRBV9; 8 nucleotides line up with TRBD2. Germline V gives CDR1 SGDLS, CDR2 YYNGEE. The CDR3 is 15 residues long. Trimming took 0 bases from V and 9 from J; bases not matched to a gene: 8.

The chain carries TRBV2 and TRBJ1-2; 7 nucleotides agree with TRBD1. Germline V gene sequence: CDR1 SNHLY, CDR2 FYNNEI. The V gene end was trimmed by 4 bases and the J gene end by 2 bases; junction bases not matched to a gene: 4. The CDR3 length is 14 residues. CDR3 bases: TGTGCCAGCAGTGGACAGGGCGGAAACTATGGCTACACCTTC. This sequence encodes CASSGQGGNYGYTF.

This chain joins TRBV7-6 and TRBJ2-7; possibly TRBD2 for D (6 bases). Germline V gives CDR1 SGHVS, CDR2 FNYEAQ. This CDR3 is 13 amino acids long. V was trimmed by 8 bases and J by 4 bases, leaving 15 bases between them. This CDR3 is CASSLGGEYEQYF. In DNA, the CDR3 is TGTGCCAGCTCCCTAGGAGGGGAGTACGAGCAGTACTTC.